A single sample gave rise to the 18 T cell receptor beta chains below, sequenced in a study of cytomegalovirus exposure and HLA in healthy donors. With 60 Vbeta and 13 Jbeta primers, the PCR was carried out. The protocol was immunoSEQ multiplex PCR, while the TCRdb copy is restricted to in-frame clones and leaves out a portion. The sample holds some 120,000 clones, about 73% seen once. Source material: PBMCs. The receptors stem from a woman in her forties in good health and CMV-seropositive.

The chain is built from TRBV2 and TRBJ1-2, with 8 bases identical to TRBD1. CDR3 size: 14 residues. Germline V gene lookup returns CDR1 SNHLY and CDR2 FYNNEI. The trim removed 6 bases at V and 7 bases at J, leaving 10 bases unmatched. Written as DNA, the CDR3 is TGTGCCAGCAGCGTCCGGACAGGGCTTGGTGGCTACACCTTC. It specifies CASSVRTGLGGYTF.

The chain has TRBV10-3 and TRBJ2-2; 7 bases are shared with TRBD1. The CDR3 consists of 14 residues. Per the germline V gene, CDR1 is ENHRY and CDR2 is SYGVKD. The junction had 7 bases not matched to a gene; V was cut back by 10 bases and J by 2 bases. CDR3 region: CATRTGINTGELFF. The CDR3, as DNA: TGTGCCACCCGGACAGGTATCAACACCGGGGAGCTGTTTTTT.

The gene calls are TRBV6-5 and TRBJ1-6; D is perhaps TRBD1 (5 bases). V lost 0 bases and J lost 10, with 13 bases in between. This CDR3 region has 15 residues. From germline, CDR1 is MNHEY and CDR2 SVGAGI. The CDR3 nucleotides are TGTGCCAGCAGTTACTCGAGCGGGGGAAGCTCACCCCTCCACTTT. Translation gives CASSYSSGGSSPLHF.

The V call is TRBV29-1, the J call TRBJ2-5; D unresolved. V gave up 0 bases and J gave up 1 base, with 6 bases separating them. The length of the CDR3 is 13 residues. Germline V gene data show CDR1 as SQVTM and CDR2 as ANQGSEA. For the CDR3, the DNA is TGCAGCGTTGAAGAGAGAACCCAAGAGACCCAGTACTTC. It yields the protein CSVEERTQETQYF.

The sample holds a few counts of this clone. V and J are TRBV7-6 and TRBJ1-4, with TRBD1 matching 9 bases. V was clipped by 5 bases and J by 7 bases; unmatched bases: 8. Per germline, CDR1 SGHVS and CDR2 FNYEAQ. CDR3 length: 15 residues. The CDR3 DNA reads TGTGCCAGCAGCACGTCACAGGGGGCGCGTGAAAAACTGTTTTTT. Amino acids: CASSTSQGAREKLFF.

This CDR3 is CASSYSNPEYQPQHF. The DNA for the CDR3 is TGTGCCAGCAGTTACTCGAATCCGGAGTATCAGCCCCAGCATTTT. This chain connects TRBV6-6 to TRBJ1-5; D unresolved. Germline V gene lookup returns CDR1 MNHNY and CDR2 SVGAGI (reference sequence). Trimming removed 0 bases at V and 5 bases at J, with 11 bases between. CDR3 length: 15 amino acids.

The chain has TRBV4-2 and TRBJ2-6; possible D gene TRBD1, 6 bases. The CDR3 has 16 amino acids. Germline V gene lookup returns CDR1 LGHNA and CDR2 YNFKEQ. Trimming removed 0 bases at V and 1 base at J, with 7 bases between. The CDR3 DNA sequence: TGTGCCAGCAGCCAAGATAGGGGGTCTGGGGCCAACGTCCTGACTTTC. Protein product: CASSQDRGSGANVLTF.

The CDR3, as DNA: TGTGCCAGCAGCCTACCTCTTGCGGGGGCTAATGGCTACACCTTC. Residues: CASSLPLAGANGYTF. The chain employs TRBV7-9 and TRBJ1-2; maybe TRBD1 (6 bases). V was clipped by 5 bases and J by 6 bases, with 19 bases between them. This CDR3 spans 15 amino acids. Germline values: CDR1 SEHNR, CDR2 FQNEAQ (reference sequence).

The CDR3 reads CASSLDQGNYEQYF. CDR3 nucleotides: TGCGCCAGCAGCTTGGATCAGGGGAATTACGAGCAGTACTTC. The rearrangement uses TRBV5-1 and TRBJ2-7, with D maybe TRBD1 (6 bases). The germline V gene encodes CDR1 SGHRS and CDR2 YFSETQ. The CDR3 runs 14 residues. With 0 bases removed from V and 4 bases from J, the gap between germline ends came to 11 bases.

This chain joins TRBV5-4 and TRBJ2-5, with 9 bases identical to TRBD1. This CDR3 has 15 amino acids. V gave up 0 bases and J gave up 2 bases; unmatched junction bases: 2. Per germline, CDR1 SGHNT and CDR2 YYREEE (reference sequence). CDR3 sequence reads: CASSLGQGGQETQYF. As DNA, the CDR3 is TGTGCCAGCAGCTTGGGACAGGGGGGTCAAGAGACCCAGTACTTC.

This rearrangement joins TRBV15 to TRBJ2-1; TRBD2 matches at 10 bases. J was trimmed by 7 bases and V by 0 bases; bases with no gene match: 9. This CDR3 comprises 17 residues. The V gene's germline CDR1 is LNHNV and CDR2 YYDKDF (reference sequence). Written as DNA, the CDR3 is TGTGCCACCAGCAGAGATCGTCCGGCTAGCGGGGGTAATGAGCAGTTCTTC. It translates to CATSRDRPASGGNEQFF.

This chain connects TRBV6-1 to TRBJ1-2, with D perhaps matching TRBD1 (6 bases). Trimming stripped 0 bases from V and 4 bases from J, with 12 bases between. Germline V gives CDR1 MNHNS, CDR2 SASEGT. The CDR3 has 15 residues. Written as DNA, the CDR3 is TGTGCCAGCAGTGAAGCGACGACAGGCACCTATGGCTACACCTTC. Protein sequence: CASSEATTGTYGYTF.

The chain has TRBV12-5 and TRBJ2-1; TRBD2 matches at 12 bases. Per the germline V gene, CDR1 is LGHNT and CDR2 is FRNRAP. Unmatched junction bases numbered 2, after V lost 1 base and J lost 1 base. The CDR3 has 17 residues. The CDR3 DNA follows: TGTGCTAGTGGTTTGGGGACTAGCGGGGAGTCCTACAATGAGCAGTTCTTC. Encoded protein: CASGLGTSGESYNEQFF.

The chain carries TRBV5-1 and TRBJ2-5; 9 nucleotides align to TRBD1. The CDR3 totals 14 residues. The germline CDR1 and CDR2 sequences are SGHRS and YFSETQ. With V trimmed by 0 bases and J by 3 bases, 0 bases remained unmatched. The CDR3 region has the DNA TGCGCCAGCAGCTTGGGACAGGGGGAAGAGACCCAGTACTTC. Its protein is CASSLGQGEETQYF.

The chain carries TRBV15 and TRBJ2-1, with D tentatively TRBD2 (6 bases). Germline V gene sequence: CDR1 LNHNV, CDR2 YYDKDF (reference sequence). CDR3 length equals 14 residues. With 4 bases removed from V and 1 base from J, the gap between germline ends came to 8 bases. The CDR3 loop is CATSTGRSYNEQFF. The DNA for the CDR3 is TGTGCCACCAGCACAGGGAGGTCCTACAATGAGCAGTTCTTC.

The chain combines TRBV11-3 with TRBJ1-1, with a tentative D call TRBD1 (5 bases). Trimming stripped 5 bases from V and 9 bases from J, with 13 bases between. This CDR3 is built from 12 residues. From germline, CDR1 is SGHNT and CDR2 YENEEA. CDR3 DNA sequence: TGTGCCAGCAGCCCCACGGGGGGTCAAGCTTTCTTT. Translated, it gives CASSPTGGQAFF.

For this clone: This sample includes further DNA sequences coding for the same CDR3. This rearrangement joins TRBV5-6 to TRBJ1-2; 7 bases are a match to TRBD1. CDR3 length equals 12 residues. The germline V gene encodes CDR1 SGHDT and CDR2 YYEEEE. The J segment lost 6 bases and the V segment lost 4 bases, leaving 3 bases of the junction unmatched. CDR3 coding DNA: TGTGCCAGCAGCCTCCAGGGGGATGGCTACACCTTC. Amino acids: CASSLQGDGYTF.

This clone turned up a few times. The chain joins TRBV7-9 to TRBJ2-1; 10 bases fit TRBD1. Trimming took 1 base from V and 6 from J; bases not matched to a gene: 3. The germline V gene encodes CDR1 SEHNR and CDR2 FQNEAQ (reference sequence). This CDR3 has 15 amino acids. The CDR3 DNA sequence: TGTGCCAGCAGCTTAGTTGGACAGGGGGGCAATGAGCAGTTCTTC. It codes for CASSLVGQGGNEQFF.